This T cell receptor beta chain comes out of a study of T cell clonotyping in hematopoietic cell transplantation. The study, taken as a whole, reports: At the given depth, recipient repertoires were over 95% de novo clonotypes.

This CDR3 spans 13 amino acids. CDR1 is MNHEY, CDR2 SVGAGI, per germline. V lost 6 bases to trimming and J lost 4 bases, with 13 bases between them. A remark on this clone: The antigen is undetermined.

Sequencing was performed with immunoSEQ multiplex PCR; in TCRdb, only in-frame clones are kept and a portion is missing. The sample yields about 10,000 clones, over 85% seen once. Blood collection times were about day -28 and days 30, 100, 180 posttransplant. The receptor was derived from a male patient in his 50s who had an allogeneic stem cell transplant from a related donor, so T cells may come from the graft donor. Some clones in this sample may be carry-over from other donors' samples. The material sequenced was PBMCs, taken 100 days after allogeneic stem cell transplant. The chain carries TRBV6-5 and TRBJ2-7; possible D gene TRBD2, 6 bases. This CDR3 is CASRASARYEQYF. The CDR3 DNA reads TGTGCCAGCAGGGCTAGCGCTCGATACGAGCAGTACTTC.